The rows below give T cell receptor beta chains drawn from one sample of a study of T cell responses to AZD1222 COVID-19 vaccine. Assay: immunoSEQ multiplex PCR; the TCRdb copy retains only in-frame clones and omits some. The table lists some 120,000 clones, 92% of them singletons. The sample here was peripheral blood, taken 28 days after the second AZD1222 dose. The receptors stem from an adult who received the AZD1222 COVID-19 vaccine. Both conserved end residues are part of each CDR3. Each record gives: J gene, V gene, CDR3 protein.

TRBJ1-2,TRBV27,CASSFHPRPNAYGYTF
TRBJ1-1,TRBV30,CAWSVYGNTEAFF
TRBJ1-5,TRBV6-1,CASSEATGGGGQPQHF
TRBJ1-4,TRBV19,CASSMTGVGKLFF
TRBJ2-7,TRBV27,CASKTGSVVEQYF
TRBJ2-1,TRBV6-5,CASSYSQAYNEQFF
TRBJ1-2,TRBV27,CASSRGRPYGYTF
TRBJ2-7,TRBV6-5,CASSYSQGSPYEQYF
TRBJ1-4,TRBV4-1,CASSQTAANEKLFF
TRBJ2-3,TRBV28,CASSLRGADTQYF
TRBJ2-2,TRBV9,CASSPSYRATNTGELFF
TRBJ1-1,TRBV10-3,CAISAVNTEAFF
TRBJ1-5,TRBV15,CATSPNTGSNQPQHF
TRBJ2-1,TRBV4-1,CASSLPSGRGNEQFF
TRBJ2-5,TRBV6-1,CASSEGGLKETQYF
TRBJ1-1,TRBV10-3,CAIGRSKGNTEAFF
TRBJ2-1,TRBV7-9,CASSSAADEQFF
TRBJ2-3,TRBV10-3,CAISRTGESTDTQYF
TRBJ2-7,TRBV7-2,CASSLSTSGSSHEQYF
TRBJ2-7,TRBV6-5,CASSSRDGPYEQYF
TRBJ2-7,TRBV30,CAWSVEATSEQYF
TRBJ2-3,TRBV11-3,CASSLDWQTDTQYF